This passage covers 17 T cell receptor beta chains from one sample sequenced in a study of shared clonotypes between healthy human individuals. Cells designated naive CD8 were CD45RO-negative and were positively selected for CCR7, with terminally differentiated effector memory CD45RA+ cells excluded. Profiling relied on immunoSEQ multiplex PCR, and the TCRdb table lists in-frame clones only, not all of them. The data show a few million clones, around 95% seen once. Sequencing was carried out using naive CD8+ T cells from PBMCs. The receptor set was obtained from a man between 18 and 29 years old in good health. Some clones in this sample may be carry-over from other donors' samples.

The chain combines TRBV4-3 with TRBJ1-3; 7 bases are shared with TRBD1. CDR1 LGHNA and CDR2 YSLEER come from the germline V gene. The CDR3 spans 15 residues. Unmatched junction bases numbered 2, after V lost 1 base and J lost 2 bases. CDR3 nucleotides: TGCGCCAGCAGCCAAGTCACAGGGGCTGGAAACACCATATATTTT. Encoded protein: CASSQVTGAGNTIYF.

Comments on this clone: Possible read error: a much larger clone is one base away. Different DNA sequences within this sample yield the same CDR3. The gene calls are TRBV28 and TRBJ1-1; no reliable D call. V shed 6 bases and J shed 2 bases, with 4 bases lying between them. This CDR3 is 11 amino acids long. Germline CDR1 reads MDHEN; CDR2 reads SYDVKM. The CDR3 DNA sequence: TGTGCCAGCAGCTTCAACACTGAAGCTTTCTTT. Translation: CASSFNTEAFF.

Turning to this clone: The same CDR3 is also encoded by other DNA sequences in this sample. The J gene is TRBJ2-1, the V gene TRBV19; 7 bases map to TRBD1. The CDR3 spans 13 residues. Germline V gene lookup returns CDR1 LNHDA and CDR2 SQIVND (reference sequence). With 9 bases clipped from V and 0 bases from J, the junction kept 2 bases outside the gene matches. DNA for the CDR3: TGTGCCAGCCGGGACAGCTCCTACAATGAGCAGTTCTTC. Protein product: CASRDSSYNEQFF.

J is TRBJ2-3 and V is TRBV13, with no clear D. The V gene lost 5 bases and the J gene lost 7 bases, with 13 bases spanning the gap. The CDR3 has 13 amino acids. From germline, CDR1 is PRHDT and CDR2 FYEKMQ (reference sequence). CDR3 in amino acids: CASSPRGFYTQYF. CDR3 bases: TGTGCCAGCAGCCCGCGCGGATTTTATACGCAGTATTTT.

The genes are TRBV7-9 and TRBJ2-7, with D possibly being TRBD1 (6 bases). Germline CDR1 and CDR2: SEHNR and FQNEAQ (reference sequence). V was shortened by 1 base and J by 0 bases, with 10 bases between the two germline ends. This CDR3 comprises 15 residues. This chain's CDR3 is CASSLVRTASYEQYF. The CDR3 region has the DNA TGTGCCAGCAGCTTAGTGCGGACAGCCTCCTACGAGCAGTACTTC. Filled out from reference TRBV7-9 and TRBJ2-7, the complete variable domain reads DTGVSQNPRHKITKRGQNVTFRCDPISEHNRLYWYRQTLGQGPEFLTYFQNEAQLEKSRLLSDRFSAERPKGSFSTLEIQRTEQGDSAMYLCASSLVRTASYEQYFGPGTRLTVT.

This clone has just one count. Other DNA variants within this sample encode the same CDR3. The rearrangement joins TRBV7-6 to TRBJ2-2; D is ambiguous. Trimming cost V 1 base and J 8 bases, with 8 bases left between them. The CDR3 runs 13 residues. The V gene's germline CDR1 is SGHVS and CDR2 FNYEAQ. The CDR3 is CASSLGSAGELFF. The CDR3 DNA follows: TGTGCCAGCAGCTTAGGGTCTGCAGGGGAGCTGTTTTTT.

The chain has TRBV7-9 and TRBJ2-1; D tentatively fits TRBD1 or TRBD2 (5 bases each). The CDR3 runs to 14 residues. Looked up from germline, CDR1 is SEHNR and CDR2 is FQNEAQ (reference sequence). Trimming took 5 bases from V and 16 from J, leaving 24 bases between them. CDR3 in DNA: TGTGCCAGCAGCCCGCGGAGCGGCGGGCCCTGGGGCTTCTTC. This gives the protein CASSPRSGGPWGFF. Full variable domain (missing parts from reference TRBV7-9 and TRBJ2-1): DTGVSQNPRHKITKRGQNVTFRCDPISEHNRLYWYRQTLGQGPEFLTYFQNEAQLEKSRLLSDRFSAERPKGSFSTLEIQRTEQGDSAMYLCASSPRSGGPWGFFGPGTRLTVL.

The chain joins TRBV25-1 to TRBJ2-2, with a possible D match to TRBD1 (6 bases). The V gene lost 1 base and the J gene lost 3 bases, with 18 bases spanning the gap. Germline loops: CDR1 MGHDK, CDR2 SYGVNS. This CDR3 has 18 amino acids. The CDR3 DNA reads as TGTGCCAGCAGTGAATTCCCCCCCCGGCAGGGGTACACCGGGGAGCTGTTTTTT. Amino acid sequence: CASSEFPPRQGYTGELFF.

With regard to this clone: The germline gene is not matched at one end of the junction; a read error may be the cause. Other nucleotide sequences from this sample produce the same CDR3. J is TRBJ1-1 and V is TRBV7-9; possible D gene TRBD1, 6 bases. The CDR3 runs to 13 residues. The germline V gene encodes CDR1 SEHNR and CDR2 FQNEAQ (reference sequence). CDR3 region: CASSSGGATEAFF. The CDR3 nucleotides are TGTGCCAGTAGCTCTGGGGGGGCTACTGAAGCTTTCTTT.

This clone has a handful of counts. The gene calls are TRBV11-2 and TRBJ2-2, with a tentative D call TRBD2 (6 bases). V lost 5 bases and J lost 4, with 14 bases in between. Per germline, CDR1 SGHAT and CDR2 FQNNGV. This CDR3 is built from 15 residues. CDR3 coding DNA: TGTGCCAGCAGCCAAGCGGGTCTGGGCACCGGGGAGCTGTTTTTT. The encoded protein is CASSQAGLGTGELFF. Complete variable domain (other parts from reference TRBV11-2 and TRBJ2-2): EAGVAQSPRYKIIEKRQSVAFWCNPISGHATLYWYQQILGQGPKLLIQFQNNGVVDDSQLPKDRFSAERLKGVDSTLKIQPAKLEDSAVYLCASSQAGLGTGELFFGEGSRLTVL.

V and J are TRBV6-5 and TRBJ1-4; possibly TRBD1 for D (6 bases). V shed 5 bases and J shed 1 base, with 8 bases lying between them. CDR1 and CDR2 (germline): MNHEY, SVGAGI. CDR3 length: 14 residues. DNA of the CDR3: TGTGCCAGCAGTAGGACAGTAACTAATGAAAAACTGTTTTTT. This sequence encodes CASSRTVTNEKLFF.

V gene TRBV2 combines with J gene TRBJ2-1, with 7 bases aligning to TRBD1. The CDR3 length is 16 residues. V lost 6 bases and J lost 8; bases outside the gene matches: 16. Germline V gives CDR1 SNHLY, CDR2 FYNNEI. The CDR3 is CASRGETGKISDEQFF. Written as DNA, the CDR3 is TGTGCCAGCAGGGGCGAGACAGGGAAGATTTCCGATGAGCAGTTCTTC. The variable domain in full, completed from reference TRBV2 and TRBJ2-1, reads EPEVTQTPSHQVTQMGQEVILRCVPISNHLYFYWYRQILGQKVEFLVSFYNNEISEKSEIFDDQFSVERPDGSNFTLKIRSTKLEDSAMYFCASRGETGKISDEQFFGPGTRLTVL.

The CDR3 reads CASSPRTSGPDTQYF. CDR3 sequence (DNA): TGCGCCAGCAGCCCTCGGACTAGCGGACCAGATACGCAGTATTTT. The rearrangement uses TRBV4-1 and TRBJ2-3, with 10 nucleotides matching TRBD2. V lost 4 bases and J lost 4; bases outside the gene matches: 5. The CDR3 contains 15 residues. CDR1 MGHRA and CDR2 YSYEKL come from the germline V gene.

CDR3 DNA: TGTGCCAGCAGCTTAGATCAAGAAGGAAGCTTTTATGGCTACACCTTC. Translating it yields CASSLDQEGSFYGYTF. The chain carries TRBV11-2 and TRBJ1-2; D gene unclear. The CDR3 is 16 residues long. Germline-derived CDR1 and CDR2 are SGHAT and FQNNGV. The germline V and J ends were trimmed by 0 bases and 5 bases, with 16 bases remaining between them.

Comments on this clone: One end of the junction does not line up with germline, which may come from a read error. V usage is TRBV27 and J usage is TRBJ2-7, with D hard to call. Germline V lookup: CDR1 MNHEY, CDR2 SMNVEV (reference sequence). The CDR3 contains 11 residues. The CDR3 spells CEVGGPYEQYF. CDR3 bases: TGCGAAGTAGGCGGCCCCTACGAGCAGTACTTC.

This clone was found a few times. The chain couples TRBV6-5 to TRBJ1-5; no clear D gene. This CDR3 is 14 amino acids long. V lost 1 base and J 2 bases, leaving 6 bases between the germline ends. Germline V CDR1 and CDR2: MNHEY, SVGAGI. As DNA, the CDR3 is TGTGCCAGCAGTTACTACCGTGGCAATCAGCCCCAGCATTTT. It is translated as CASSYYRGNQPQHF.

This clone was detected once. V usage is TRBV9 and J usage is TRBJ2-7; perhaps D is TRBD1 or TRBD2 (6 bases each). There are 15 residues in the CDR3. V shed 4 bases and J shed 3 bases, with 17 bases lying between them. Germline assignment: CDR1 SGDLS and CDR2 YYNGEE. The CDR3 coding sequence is TGTGCCAGCAGCCCAGCCGGGGGCGGAGTCTACGAGCAGTACTTC. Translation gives CASSPAGGGVYEQYF.